The rows below give T cell receptor beta chains drawn from one sample of a study of shared T cell receptors in the human thymus. The method was immunoSEQ multiplex PCR; TCRdb's version includes in-frame clones alone and lacks a portion of them. The table records roughly 660,000 clones, 85% to 90% of them present only once. This sample was also put to use in a study of human thymus T cells.

The sequenced material came from thymocytes. Source of these receptors: a boy under two years old with a congenital heart defect. Each CDR3 is given with its conserved first and last residue. The D gene is left open where the match is weak. The listing skips clone size in some rows; elsewhere it reads once, few, many or a size class.

clone size,D gene,V gene,J gene,CDR3 DNA,CDR3 protein
once,NA,TRBV30,TRBJ1-2,TGTGCCTGGAGAGGGTGGGGCAGTACCTATGGCCACACCTTC,CAWRGWGSTYGHTF
NA,NA,TRBV21-1,TRBJ2-7,TGTGCCAGCAGCCACAACAGGGGGGCCTCCTACGAGCAGTACTTC,CASSHNRGASYEQYF
NA,TRBD2,TRBV7-2,TRBJ2-7,TGTGCCAGCAGCCTACGGACTAGCGAGTCCTACGAGCAGTACTTC,CASSLRTSESYEQYF
NA,NA,TRBV28,TRBJ2-1,TGTGCCAGCAGTTTACCCTTTGCGGGCCCCTCCTACAATGAGCAGTTCTTC,CASSLPFAGPSYNEQFF
NA,TRBD1,TRBV5-6,TRBJ2-7,TGTGCCAGCAGCCCCTCCGGGGGACAGGGTTCCGAGCAGTACTTC,CASSPSGGQGSEQYF
NA,NA,TRBV2,TRBJ2-4,TGTGCCAGCGGACGCGGGGACATTCAGTACTTC,CASGRGDIQYF
NA,TRBD1,TRBV4-1,TRBJ1-1,TGCGCCAGCAGCCGTGACAATTACAGGGGCATGAACACTGAAGCTTTCTTT,CASSRDNYRGMNTEAFF
NA,TRBD1,TRBV28,TRBJ1-2,TGTGCCAGCAGTTTCACAGGGGGCGCAGATGGCTACACCTTC,CASSFTGGADGYTF
NA,NA,TRBV4-3,TRBJ2-7,TGCGCCAGCAGCCAAGAGGTAGCCGTATCCTACGAGCAGTACTTC,CASSQEVAVSYEQYF
NA,NA,TRBV27,TRBJ1-5,TGTGCCAGCAGGACAAAAGCGGCTTTGGGTCGGGATAGCAATCAGCCCCAGCATTTT,CASRTKAALGRDSNQPQHF
NA,NA,TRBV28,TRBJ1-5,TGTGCCAGCAGTATGACACCGGGACAGCCCCAGCATTTT,CASSMTPGQPQHF
NA,TRBD2,TRBV7-2,TRBJ2-3,TGTGCCAGCAGCTCACTAGCGGGAGGGCCCGCAGATACGCAGTATTTT,CASSSLAGGPADTQYF
NA,TRBD2,TRBV28,TRBJ2-5,TGTGCCAGTGAACCGGGACTAGTATCACAAGAGACCCAGTACTTC,CASEPGLVSQETQYF
NA,TRBD2,TRBV27,TRBJ2-7,TGTGCCAGCAGCATTAGCGGGAAGACCTACGAGCAGTACTTC,CASSISGKTYEQYF
NA,TRBD2,TRBV29-1,TRBJ2-1,TGCAGCGTTGAAGAGGGGGAGGGACTAGCGGGAGATAAGCTCTTC,CSVEEGEGLAGDKLF
NA,TRBD2,TRBV2,TRBJ2-7,TGTGCCAGCAGTGAATGGGATAGCGGGACCTCTTGGGAGCAGTACTTC,CASSEWDSGTSWEQYF
NA,NA,TRBV14,TRBJ2-3,TGTGCCAGCAGTCGGTTGCGGCGCACAGATACGCAGTATTTT,CASSRLRRTDTQYF
NA,TRBD1,TRBV18,TRBJ1-5,TGTGCCAGCTCACCACCGTGGACAGGGGGCCGAAGGGAGAATCAGCCCCAGCATTTT,CASSPPWTGGRRENQPQHF
NA,NA,TRBV19,TRBJ1-4,TGTGCCAGTAGTATAGCGGTGGTCGGGGGAAAACTGTTTTTT,CASSIAVVGGKLFF
NA,TRBD1,TRBV27,TRBJ2-5,TGTGCCAGCAGCCGGGGCAGGGGGCGACGAGAGACCCAGTACTTC,CASSRGRGRRETQYF
NA,TRBD2,TRBV6-1,TRBJ2-2,TGTGCCAGCAGTGAGGGGACTACCACCGGGGAGCTGTTTTTT,CASSEGTTTGELFF
NA,TRBD2,TRBV15,TRBJ2-3,TGTGCCACCAGCAGAGATCCCCCTGCGGGGACTAGCGGGAGGAATCTAGATACGCAGTATTTT,CATSRDPPAGTSGRNLDTQYF
NA,TRBD1,TRBV15,TRBJ2-7,TGTGCCACCAGCAGCGACAGGGGTCCCTACGAGCAGTACTTC,CATSSDRGPYEQYF
NA,TRBD1,TRBV6-5,TRBJ2-4,TGTGCCAGCAGTTACTTTCGGGACAGGGCCAAAAACATTCAGTACTTC,CASSYFRDRAKNIQYF
NA,TRBD1,TRBV11-3,TRBJ1-1,TGTGCCAGCAGCCTTACAGGGGACACTGAAGCTTTCTTT,CASSLTGDTEAFF
few,TRBD1,TRBV5-6,TRBJ1-2,TGTGCCAGCAGCACGGGACAGGGGGCCGATGGCTACACCTTC,CASSTGQGADGYTF
NA,TRBD1,TRBV7-9,TRBJ1-2,TGTGCCAGCAGCTTAGCGGACAGGGTAGATCGCTACACCTTC,CASSLADRVDRYTF
NA,TRBD1,TRBV14,TRBJ2-7,TGTGCCAGCAGCCAAGATCGACAGGGCTGGTACGAGCAGTACTTC,CASSQDRQGWYEQYF
once,TRBD1,TRBV18,TRBJ1-2,TGTGCCAGCTCACCAGTCAATGTGCGGGACAGGAGACCCTATGGCTACACCTTC,CASSPVNVRDRRPYGYTF
once,NA,TRBV5-1,TRBJ2-5,TGCGCCAGCAGCGGGCGTGGCGCCCGGGAGACCCAGTACTTC,CASSGRGARETQYF
NA,NA,TRBV21-1,TRBJ2-7,TGTGCCAGCAGCGCAGTGACAGGGGACGAGCAGTACTTC,CASSAVTGDEQYF
NA,TRBD2,TRBV4-2,TRBJ2-1,TGTGCCAGCAGCCCGATATACGGGACTAGCGGGAGCGATGAGCAGTTCTTC,CASSPIYGTSGSDEQFF
NA,TRBD1,TRBV10-3,TRBJ2-7,TGTGCCATCAATGGGGACAGGGTAGGCGAGCAGTACTTC,CAINGDRVGEQYF
NA,TRBD1,TRBV19,TRBJ1-2,TGTGCCAGTAGGTTAGGACAGGGAACCTATGGCTACACCTTC,CASRLGQGTYGYTF
NA,NA,TRBV5-6,TRBJ1-5,TGTGCCAGCAGCTTAAGGGGATTGAGGAATCAGCCCCAGCATTTT,CASSLRGLRNQPQHF
NA,TRBD2,TRBV5-1,TRBJ2-1,TGCGCCAGCAGCCTACCGGGACTAGCGGGAGGAAATGAGCAGTTCTTC,CASSLPGLAGGNEQFF
NA,TRBD2,TRBV2,TRBJ2-1,TGTGCCAGCAGGGGACTAGCGGGAGGAGCTGAGCAGTTCTTC,CASRGLAGGAEQFF
NA,TRBD1,TRBV5-6,TRBJ2-7,TGTGCCAGCAGCTTGTCGGAGGGACAGGGCAACTACGAGCAGTACTTC,CASSLSEGQGNYEQYF
once,NA,TRBV18,TRBJ1-5,TGTGCCAGCTCACCCTTTCCTAGGTTAGGCAATCAGCCCCAGCATTTT,CASSPFPRLGNQPQHF
NA,NA,TRBV29-1,TRBJ2-4,TGCAGCGGGCTTGGAGCACATCGTTATGGCATTCAGTACTTC,CSGLGAHRYGIQYF
NA,TRBD2,TRBV7-2,TRBJ2-5,TGTGCCAGCAGCCGTCATCCCCCAACTAGCGGGAGACAGAAAGAGACCCAGTACTTC,CASSRHPPTSGRQKETQYF
NA,NA,TRBV27,TRBJ2-3,TGTGCCAGCAGTATCCACGGGGGAGCGGGCACAGATACGCAGTATTTT,CASSIHGGAGTDTQYF